This T cell receptor beta chain was found in a study of Ad26.COV2.S vaccination and SARS-CoV-2 variants. About the research overall: Intramuscular Ad26.COV2.S at 5x10^10 or 1x10^11 viral particles.

Treatment in this sample: over 15 received Ad26.COV2.S at low or high dose, single or two shots; 5 received placebo; per-sample allocation not given. It was on day 63 after the first vaccine or placebo injection that samples were taken. The CDR3 has 15 residues. Unmatched junction bases numbered 3, after V lost 5 bases and J lost 7 bases. Per the germline V gene, CDR1 is MNHEY and CDR2 is SMNVEV (reference sequence). Turning to this clone: The sample has other DNA sequences that encode this CDR3 too.

Method: immunoSEQ multiplex PCR; TCRdb's copy keeps in-frame clones and lacks some. The profile covers approximately 350,000 clones, with about nine tenths appearing a single time and roughly 3.1% taken by the ten largest. This clonotype originated in a person between 18 and 60 years old who received the Ad26.COV2.S COVID-19 vaccine or a placebo. This chain uses TRBV27 with TRBJ2-1; 15 bases align to TRBD2. This specimen was peripheral blood, taken in a trial of Ad26.COV2.S vaccine versus placebo. The CDR3 region has the DNA TGTGCCAGCAGTCCAGGGACTAGCGGGGGGAATGAGCAGTTCTTC. Its translation: CASSPGTSGGNEQFF.